A selection of T cell receptor beta chains follows, all from one sample in a study of early T cells in non-severe SARS-CoV-2 infection. TCRdb reprocessed the 5' RACE reads with MiXCR, giving one entry per CDR3 protein. This table holds 60,000 to 75,000 distinct CDR3 sequences, 3.5% to 6% found once. This sample comprised whole blood, obtained at baseline. Receptors were obtained from an adult who was a healthcare worker with PCR-confirmed SARS-CoV-2 infection or an uninfected control (not recorded which). The donor label of this sample is uncertain. Both conserved end residues are part of each CDR3. The D gene is left open where the match is weak.

j_call	d_call	v_call	cdr3_aa
TRBJ2-6	-	TRBV29-1	CSAQGPGANVLTF
TRBJ1-3	-	TRBV9	CASSVSSGSGNTIYF
TRBJ2-2	TRBD1	TRBV29-1	CSAKSGTGTGELFF
TRBJ1-6	-	TRBV20-1	CSARDIGDEVSPLHF
TRBJ1-2	-	TRBV18	CASSPRNGYGYTF
TRBJ2-2	TRBD2	TRBV20-1	CSARDAGGGELFF
TRBJ2-2	-	TRBV6-2/TRBV6-3	CASSYSRESGELFF
TRBJ2-1	-	TRBV28	CASAVHSSYNEQFF
TRBJ2-3	-	TRBV11-2	CASSLARDPTDTQYF
TRBJ2-1	-	TRBV11-2	CASSLGSNEQFF
TRBJ2-7	-	TRBV28	CASEAVTYEQYF
TRBJ1-6	-	TRBV12-3/TRBV12-4	CASSLGIGYNSPLHF
TRBJ1-3	-	TRBV18	CASSQRTAGNTIYF
TRBJ2-3	TRBD1	TRBV7-9	CASSLARDRSTDTQYF
TRBJ1-1	-	TRBV5-4	CASSLTRGDTEAFF
TRBJ2-5	TRBD2	TRBV6-5	CASRAGALQETQYF
TRBJ2-1	TRBD2	TRBV6-1	CAITKLAGGLDEQFF
TRBJ1-5	-	TRBV9	CASSPNHVGNQPQHF
TRBJ1-2	TRBD1	TRBV7-9	CASSTGQGPSNYGYTF
TRBJ1-2	-	TRBV5-4	CASSPPDIANYGYTF
TRBJ2-1	TRBD2	TRBV10-1	CASSESIWGGDNEQFF
TRBJ2-1	-	TRBV11-2	CASSFGSGLAGSEQFF
TRBJ2-1	-	TRBV11-2	CASSSLAGNIKEQFF
TRBJ2-3	TRBD2	TRBV7-2	CASSLYTGGGTDTQYF
TRBJ1-6	TRBD1	TRBV27	CASSTTPGTAYNSPLHF
TRBJ2-5	-	TRBV18	CASSRRPQETQYF
TRBJ2-5	TRBD2	TRBV28	CASSLPGTRETQYF
TRBJ2-7	-	TRBV6-1	CASLAARRSYEQYF
TRBJ1-2	TRBD1	TRBV20-1	CSAEGTGGRRRGYTF